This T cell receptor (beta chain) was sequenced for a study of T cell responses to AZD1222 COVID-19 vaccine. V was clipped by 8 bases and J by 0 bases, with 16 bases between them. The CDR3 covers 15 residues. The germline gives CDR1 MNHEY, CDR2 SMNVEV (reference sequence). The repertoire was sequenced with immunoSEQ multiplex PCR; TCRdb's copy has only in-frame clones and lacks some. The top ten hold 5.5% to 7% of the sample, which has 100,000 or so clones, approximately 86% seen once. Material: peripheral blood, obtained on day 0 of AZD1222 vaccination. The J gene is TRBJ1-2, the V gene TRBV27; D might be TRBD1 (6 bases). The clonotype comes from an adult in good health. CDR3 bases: TGTGCCAGCTCCGGACAGATCACTTCTAACTATGGCTACACCTTC. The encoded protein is CASSGQITSNYGYTF.